This T cell receptor (beta chain) was captured by sequencing in a study of blood T cell repertoires in COVID-19. Overall study: Whether acute or convalescent, the COVID-19 samples came from the United States, Italy and Spain. From T cells, B-cell-depleted T cells, or PBMCs came the material, which was cDNA or gDNA.

The authors' processing: Cell counts per sample came from amplifying reference gene primers. Using immunoSEQ multiplex PCR, the repertoire was profiled, and TCRdb retains in-frame clones only, with some absent. V and J calls and clone size are given by that table; D and trimming were obtained from the DNA. The sample carries 150,000 to 200,000 clones, about 82% recorded once. Deletions cut 4 bases from V and 5 bases from J, with 15 bases between. The length of the CDR3 is 14 residues. Germline assignment: CDR1 SGHNT and CDR2 YYREEE (reference sequence). This chain connects TRBV5-4 to TRBJ2-5; possibly TRBD1 for D (5 bases). The source material was peripheral blood. This TCR was sampled from a woman aged 25 to 39 with acute or convalescent COVID-19. In DNA form, the CDR3 reads TGTGCCAGCAGCCCATCAGGGCTGGGGGAGACCCAGTACTTC. Translated: CASSPSGLGETQYF.